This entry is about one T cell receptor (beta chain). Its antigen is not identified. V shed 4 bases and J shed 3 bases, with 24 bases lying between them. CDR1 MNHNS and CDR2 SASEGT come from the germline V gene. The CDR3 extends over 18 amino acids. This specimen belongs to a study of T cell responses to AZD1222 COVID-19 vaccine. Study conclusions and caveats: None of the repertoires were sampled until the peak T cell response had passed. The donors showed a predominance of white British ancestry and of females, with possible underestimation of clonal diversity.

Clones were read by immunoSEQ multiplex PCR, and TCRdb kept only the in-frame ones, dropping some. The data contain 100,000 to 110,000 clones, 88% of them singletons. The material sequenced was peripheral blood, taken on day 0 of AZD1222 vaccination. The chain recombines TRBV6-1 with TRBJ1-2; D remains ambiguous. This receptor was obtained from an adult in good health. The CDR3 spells CASSVSVTGNSAYYGYTF. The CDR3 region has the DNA TGTGCCAGCAGTGTATCAGTTACGGGGAATAGTGCGTACTATGGCTACACCTTC.